Sequencing of this TCR beta chain was carried out in a study of blood T cell repertoires in COVID-19. Whole-study context: Sites across the United States, Italy and Spain contributed samples from acute and convalescent COVID-19. Nucleic acid was either cDNA or gDNA, and it came from T cells, B-cell-depleted T cells, or PBMCs.

V was clipped by 4 bases and J by 6 bases, with 9 bases between them. CDR1 is MNHEY and CDR2 is SVGAGI in the germline V gene. This CDR3 region has 12 residues. Original methodology: Researchers report that nucleated cell counts were estimated from reference gene primer amplification. Clones were sequenced by immunoSEQ multiplex PCR, and TCRdb holds only the in-frame ones, with some missing. V, J and clone size derive from that table, while D and trimming were established from the DNA sequence. The profile shows approximately 97,000 clones, approximately 85% of them singletons. This clonotype was sampled from a human donor in a cohort sampled during active COVID-19. V gene TRBV6-5 combines with J gene TRBJ1-1; D ambiguous. Specimen: peripheral blood. CDR3 in amino acids: CASSWGEAEAFF. The CDR3 nucleotides are TGTGCCAGCAGTTGGGGAGAGGCTGAAGCTTTCTTT.